This T cell receptor beta chain comes out of a study of T-cell reconstitution after alpha-beta-depleted transplantation in children. Broader study findings: T-cell counts and diversity at one year following transplant were attributed mainly to newly produced T cells.

On this clonotype itself: Its antigen is still unknown.

The V segment lost 2 bases and the J segment 8 bases; nucleotides outside the gene matches: 14. The CDR3 is 17 amino acids. Per germline, CDR1 ENHRY and CDR2 SYGVKD. Preparation of the TCRbeta library involved a method that used unique molecular identifiers. TCRdb itself ran the PCR reads through MiXCR, one entry per CDR3 protein. This table has 60,000 to 85,000 distinct CDR3 sequences, roughly 20% appearing once. Source: PBMCs, mostly from graft donor cells, taken 360 days after TCRalphabeta/CD19-depleted stem cell transplant. The clonotype was recovered from a male patient aged 2 to 10 who had a stem cell transplant for acute lymphoblastic leukemia, so the T cells may come from the graft donor. The gene calls are TRBV10-3 and TRBJ2-1; TRBD2 matches 8 bases. CDR3 protein: CAISEQLLAVLADEQFF. The CDR3 DNA reads as TGTGCCATCAGTGAGCAACTACTAGCGGTTTTGGCGGATGAGCAGTTCTTC.